The 29 T cell receptor beta chains below were found in one sample sequenced in a study of blood T cell repertoires in COVID-19. Here immunoSEQ multiplex PCR was the method, and the copy in TCRdb shows in-frame clones only, minus some. The sample records roughly 390,000 clones, around 85% being singletons. Sequences were obtained from peripheral blood. These receptor sequences come from a woman under 30 with acute or convalescent COVID-19.

The chain employs TRBV11-2 and TRBJ2-4; D may be TRBD2 (7 bases). The CDR3 totals 17 residues. Germline V gene lookup returns CDR1 SGHAT and CDR2 FQNNGV. V shed 1 base and J shed 2 bases, with 15 bases lying between them. CDR3 DNA: TGTGCCAGCAGCTTAGTACGCGGGGGCCGCCCCAAAAACATTCAGTACTTC. Its protein is CASSLVRGGRPKNIQYF.

The chain joins TRBV3-1 (or the pseudogene TRBV3-2) to TRBJ1-1; perhaps TRBD1 as D (6 bases). The germline CDR1 and CDR2 sequences are LGHDT and YNNKEL (reference sequence). The V end lost 4 bases, the J end lost 5 bases, and 17 bases lay between the germline ends. The CDR3 extends over 15 amino acids. DNA of the CDR3: TGTGCCAGCAGCCCCCTAAGGACAGTGACGACTGAAGCTTTCTTT. It translates to CASSPLRTVTTEAFF.

The chain combines TRBV6-5 with TRBJ1-2; 7 nucleotides agree with TRBD1. Trimming removed 5 bases from V and 8 bases from J; junction bases left unmatched: 11. CDR3 length equals 14 residues. CDR1 MNHEY and CDR2 SVGAGI come from the germline V gene. As DNA, the CDR3 is TGTGCCAGCAGTAATCCCGAGGGGGCGCGAGGCTACACCTTC. It codes for CASSNPEGARGYTF.

This clone is a singleton in its sample. The chain has TRBV7-9 and TRBJ2-5, with TRBD1 identical over 7 bases. The junction had 2 bases not matched to a gene; V was cut back by 3 bases and J by 4 bases. Germline V gives CDR1 SEHNR, CDR2 FQNEAQ (reference sequence). The CDR3 length is 13 residues. CDR3 in amino acids: CASSLTGLETQYF. The CDR3 DNA follows: TGTGCCAGCAGCTTGACAGGGTTAGAGACCCAGTACTTC.

The V and J genes are TRBV9 and TRBJ1-1; TRBD1 agrees at 7 bases. V was clipped by 7 bases and J by 3 bases; unmatched bases: 12. The CDR3 loop spans 15 amino acids. Germline CDR1 and CDR2: SGDLS and YYNGEE. The CDR3, as DNA: TGTGCCAGCGCGAGTACAGGGGAGAGGGACACTGAAGCTTTCTTT. It encodes CASASTGERDTEAFF. The whole variable domain, filled in from reference TRBV9 and TRBJ1-1, reads DSGVTQTPKHLITATGQRVTLRCSPRSGDLSVYWYQQSLDQGLQFLIQYYNGEERAKGNILERFSAQQFPDLHSELNLSSLELGDSALYFCASASTGERDTEAFFGQGTRLTVV.

The chain joins TRBV19 to TRBJ1-5, with 12 bases aligning to TRBD1. The CDR3 contains 18 residues. The V gene's germline CDR1 is LNHDA and CDR2 SQIVND (reference sequence). V was pared by 5 bases and J by 0 bases, with 8 bases of the junction left unmatched. CDR3 nucleotides: TGTGCCAGTAGTTGGGGACAGGGGGCTTCAAATAGCAATCAGCCCCAGCATTTT. It encodes CASSWGQGASNSNQPQHF.

There are many counts of this clone. The chain uses TRBV9 and TRBJ1-1; D is uncertain. The CDR3 contains 13 residues. CDR1 is SGDLS and CDR2 is YYNGEE in the germline V gene. V was clipped by 2 bases and J by 5 bases, with 10 bases between them. CDR3 amino acids: CASSVEGRTEAFF. CDR3 DNA: TGTGCCAGCAGCGTGGAGGGTAGGACTGAAGCTTTCTTT.

This chain uses TRBV9 with TRBJ1-5; unclear D gene. The germline gives CDR1 SGDLS, CDR2 YYNGEE. The CDR3 length is 14 residues. Trimming shortened V by 0 bases and J by 5 bases, and 9 bases separated the two germline ends. In DNA form, the CDR3 reads TGTGCCAGCAGCGTAGCAGCCGGGGATCAGCCCCAGCATTTT. Residues: CASSVAAGDQPQHF.

The CDR3 region is CASTRTGSKVTDTQYF. The CDR3 nucleotides are TGTGCCAGCACCCGGACAGGGTCTAAGGTCACAGATACGCAGTATTTT. This chain connects TRBV27 to TRBJ2-3; TRBD1 matches at 8 bases. After removal of 7 bases from V and 2 bases from J, the junction contained 11 bases not matched to a gene. CDR3 length: 16 amino acids. Germline CDR1 reads MNHEY; CDR2 reads SMNVEV (reference sequence).

CDR3 sequence: CASSNRDGNQPQHF. Written as DNA, the CDR3 is TGTGCCAGCAGCAACAGGGACGGCAATCAGCCCCAGCATTTT. This chain connects TRBV3-1 (or the pseudogene TRBV3-2) to TRBJ1-5, with D maybe TRBD1 (6 bases). The CDR3 loop spans 14 amino acids. Germline V gene sequence: CDR1 LGHDT, CDR2 YNNKEL (reference sequence). Deletions cut 5 bases from V and 2 bases from J, with 10 bases between.

V usage is TRBV19 and J usage is TRBJ1-5; 9 bases fit TRBD1. Germline-derived CDR1 and CDR2 are LNHDA and SQIVND (reference sequence). V dropped 6 bases and J dropped 7; count of bases not matched to a gene: 13. The CDR3 loop spans 16 amino acids. CDR3 DNA: TGTGCCAGTAGCCGTGGGGGACAGGGAGTTTTCCAGCCCCAGCATTTT. Amino acid sequence: CASSRGGQGVFQPQHF.

This clone appeared a single time. This chain joins TRBV2 and TRBJ2-3; 9 bases agree with TRBD2. CDR1 and CDR2 from the germline V gene are SNHLY and FYNNEI. The J segment lost 7 bases and the V segment lost 6 bases, leaving 8 bases of the junction unmatched. CDR3 length equals 14 residues. The CDR3 bases are TGTGCCAGCAGCGTAGCGGGAGTTGGATATACGCAGTATTTT. Residues: CASSVAGVGYTQYF.

The V and J genes are TRBV7-3 and TRBJ1-3; maybe TRBD1 (6 bases). Germline V CDR1 and CDR2: SGHTA, FQGTGA. Between the trimmed V and J ends, which lost 0 bases and 2 bases, there was a span of 8 bases. This CDR3 spans 15 amino acids. Here the CDR3 DNA reads TGTGCCAGCAGCTTAACCGGGGGGCCTGGAAACACCATATATTTT. As protein: CASSLTGGPGNTIYF.

V is TRBV10-1 and J is TRBJ2-2, with 8 nucleotides matching TRBD1. The V gene end was trimmed by 6 bases and the J gene end by 4 bases; junction bases not matched to a gene: 7. The CDR3 totals 15 residues. From germline, CDR1 is WNHNN and CDR2 SYGVQD (reference sequence). The CDR3 DNA reads as TGCGCCAGCAGCCCGGACAGGGAAAGCACCGGGGAGCTGTTTTTT. As protein: CASSPDRESTGELFF.

The rearrangement uses TRBV9 and TRBJ2-2, with 11 bases matching TRBD2. Per the germline V gene, CDR1 is SGDLS and CDR2 is YYNGEE. CDR3 length: 18 residues. V trimming: 3 bases; J trimming: 1 base; junction bases outside the gene matches: 8. This CDR3 reads CASSANLGLAENTGELFF. CDR3 bases: TGTGCCAGCAGCGCAAACTTGGGACTAGCGGAGAACACCGGGGAGCTGTTTTTT.

This clone was seen just once. The chain couples TRBV14 to TRBJ2-3; 12 bases match TRBD2. The CDR3 spans 15 residues. Germline trimming cut 5 bases from V and 6 bases from J; bases unmatched to any gene: 6. The V gene's germline CDR1 is SGHDN and CDR2 FVKESK. The CDR3 sequence: CASSWTSGVGDTQYF. The CDR3 bases are TGTGCCAGCAGCTGGACTAGCGGGGTCGGGGATACGCAGTATTTT.

The chain carries TRBV7-3 and TRBJ2-5, with 7 bases aligning to TRBD2. Losses at the gene ends were 1 base for V and 4 bases for J; bases not matched to a gene: 6. CDR1 and CDR2 (germline): SGHTA, FQGTGA. CDR3 length: 15 amino acids. CDR3 nucleotide sequence: TGTGCCAGCAGCTTAAACCCAGCGGGGATAGAGACCCAGTACTTC. It is translated as CASSLNPAGIETQYF.

The rearrangement joins TRBV27 to TRBJ1-1; TRBD1 might be the D (6 bases). CDR1 and CDR2 from the germline V gene are MNHEY and SMNVEV (reference sequence). The V end was cut by 5 bases, the J end by 6 bases, with 13 bases between. The CDR3 loop spans 13 amino acids. CDR3 DNA sequence: TGTGCCAGCAGTCAGGGGTCATACTCTGAAGCTTTCTTT. Translation: CASSQGSYSEAFF.

This chain links TRBV24-1 with TRBJ2-3, with TRBD2 matching over 10 bases. The CDR3 loop spans 16 amino acids. Germline CDR1 is KGHDR and CDR2 is SFDVKD. The V segment lost 4 bases and the J segment 4 bases; nucleotides outside the gene matches: 7. The CDR3 protein is CATSDQAGGPADTQYF. The CDR3 coding sequence is TGTGCCACCAGTGACCAAGCGGGAGGGCCCGCAGATACGCAGTATTTT.

The table lists this clone with many counts. The rearrangement links TRBV19 to TRBJ2-3; 10 positions match TRBD2. The CDR3 loop spans 16 amino acids. The junction had 10 bases not matched to a gene; V was cut back by 6 bases and J by 4 bases. From germline, CDR1 is LNHDA and CDR2 SQIVND (reference sequence). This CDR3 is CASRESGGARADTQYF. The DNA for the CDR3 is TGTGCCAGTAGGGAGAGCGGGGGGGCCCGAGCAGATACGCAGTATTTT.

This clone was seen a handful of times. The genes are TRBV9 and TRBJ2-5; D possibly corresponds to TRBD2 (7 bases). CDR3 length: 15 residues. CDR1 is SGDLS and CDR2 is YYNGEE in the germline V gene. V was shortened by 2 bases and J by 2 bases, with 13 bases between the two germline ends. CDR3 DNA sequence: TGTGCCAGCAGCGTTGACGGGGGGCGGCAAGAGACCCAGTACTTC. This gives the protein CASSVDGGRQETQYF.

The CDR3 sequence: CASRTGAGNTIYF. CDR3 DNA sequence: TGTGCCAGCAGGACCGGAGCTGGAAACACCATATATTTT. This sequence joins TRBV7-9 and TRBJ1-3, with D uncertain. This CDR3 comprises 13 residues. V lost 6 bases, J lost 2 bases, and 8 bases lay in between. Germline-derived CDR1 and CDR2 are SEHNR and FQNEAQ (reference sequence). The full variable domain, completed using reference TRBV7-9 and TRBJ1-3, is DTGVSQNPRHKITKRGQNVTFRCDPISEHNRLYWYRQTLGQGPEFLTYFQNEAQLEKSRLLSDRFSAERPKGSFSTLEIQRTEQGDSAMYLCASRTGAGNTIYFGEGSWLTVV.

The chain couples TRBV20-1 to TRBJ2-3; 9 positions match TRBD2. CDR3 size: 16 residues. V shed 3 bases, J shed 2 bases, and the junction held 9 bases outside the gene matches. Germline lookup yields CDR1 DFQATT and CDR2 SNEGSKA (reference sequence). In DNA, the CDR3 is TGCAGTGCTAGTGAAGTAGCGGGAGCCATCACAGATACGCAGTATTTT. This codes for CSASEVAGAITDTQYF.

This rearrangement joins TRBV5-1 to TRBJ2-3; D gene unclear. V was shortened by 0 bases and J by 3 bases, with 8 bases between the two germline ends. The CDR3 totals 14 residues. Germline values: CDR1 SGHRS, CDR2 YFSETQ. DNA of the CDR3: TGCGCCAGCAGCTTGGGTACAGATACAGATACGCAGTATTTT. Translating it yields CASSLGTDTDTQYF.

The table lists this clone with a count of one. This chain connects TRBV24-1 to TRBJ2-3; TRBD2 matches 9 bases. Germline V gene sequence: CDR1 KGHDR, CDR2 SFDVKD. With V trimmed by 10 bases and J by 3 bases, 10 bases remained unmatched. There are 15 residues in the CDR3. CDR3 protein: CATALGGRATDTQYF. The CDR3 DNA reads as TGTGCCACAGCCTTAGGCGGGAGGGCTACAGATACGCAGTATTTT.

This chain connects TRBV2 to TRBJ2-3; 7 bases map to TRBD2. The V gene end was trimmed by 9 bases and the J gene end by 6 bases; junction bases not matched to a gene: 9. Germline V gene sequence: CDR1 SNHLY, CDR2 FYNNEI. The CDR3 runs to 13 residues. In DNA form, the CDR3 reads TGTGCCAGTGGACTAGGCCGCGAGGATACGCAGTATTTT. Amino acid sequence: CASGLGREDTQYF.

The J gene is TRBJ1-1, the V gene TRBV6-5, with no clear D. The CDR3 loop spans 13 amino acids. Per the germline V gene, CDR1 is MNHEY and CDR2 is SVGAGI. The V and J ends lost 7 bases and 0 bases respectively, with 9 bases between them. DNA for the CDR3: TGTGCCAGCACAGGATACATGAACACTGAAGCTTTCTTT. Encoded protein: CASTGYMNTEAFF.

As concerns this clone: This CDR3 is also generated by other DNA sequences in the sample. V usage is TRBV5-1 and J usage is TRBJ1-5, with D hard to call. This CDR3 has 14 amino acids. V gave up 0 bases and J gave up 4 bases, with 8 bases separating them. Germline V lookup: CDR1 SGHRS, CDR2 YFSETQ. CDR3 sequence (DNA): TGCGCCAGCAGCTTGGACGGAGGAAATCAGCCCCAGCATTTT. Protein sequence: CASSLDGGNQPQHF.

Worth noting for this clone: The sample carries other DNA sequences with the same CDR3. This chain joins TRBV3-1 (or the pseudogene TRBV3-2) and TRBJ2-7, with D possibly TRBD1 on 5 matching bases. This CDR3 has 13 amino acids. With 4 bases removed from V and 2 bases from J, the gap between germline ends came to 9 bases. Germline assignment: CDR1 LGHDT and CDR2 YNNKEL (reference sequence). Here the CDR3 reads CASSPRQTYEQYF. The CDR3 DNA is TGTGCCAGCAGCCCCCGACAGACCTACGAGCAGTACTTC.